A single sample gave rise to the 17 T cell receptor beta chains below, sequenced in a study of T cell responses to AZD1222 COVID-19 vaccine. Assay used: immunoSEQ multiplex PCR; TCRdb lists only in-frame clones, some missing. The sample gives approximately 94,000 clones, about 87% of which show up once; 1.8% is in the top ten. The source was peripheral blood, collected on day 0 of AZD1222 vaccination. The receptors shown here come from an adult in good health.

The CDR3 protein is CASRGESYEQYF. The CDR3 DNA reads as TGTGCCAGTCGGGGTGAAAGCTACGAGCAGTACTTC. The V and J genes are TRBV27 and TRBJ2-7; D is possibly TRBD2 (5 bases). CDR3 length equals 12 residues. The V gene's germline CDR1 is MNHEY and CDR2 SMNVEV (reference sequence). The V gene lost 9 bases and the J gene lost 3 bases, with 12 bases spanning the gap.

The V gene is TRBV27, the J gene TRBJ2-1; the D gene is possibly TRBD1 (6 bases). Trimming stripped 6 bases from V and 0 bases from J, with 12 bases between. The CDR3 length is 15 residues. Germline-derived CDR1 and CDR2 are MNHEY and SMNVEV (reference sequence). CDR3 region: CASSQGQFSYNEQFF. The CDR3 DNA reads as TGTGCCAGCAGCCAGGGACAATTCTCCTACAATGAGCAGTTCTTC.

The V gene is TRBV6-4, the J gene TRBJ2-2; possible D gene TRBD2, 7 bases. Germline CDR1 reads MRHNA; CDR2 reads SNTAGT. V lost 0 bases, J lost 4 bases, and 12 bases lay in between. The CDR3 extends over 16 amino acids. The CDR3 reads CASSDSRRGGTGELFF. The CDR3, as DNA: TGTGCCAGCAGTGACTCGAGGAGGGGGGGCACCGGGGAGCTGTTTTTT.

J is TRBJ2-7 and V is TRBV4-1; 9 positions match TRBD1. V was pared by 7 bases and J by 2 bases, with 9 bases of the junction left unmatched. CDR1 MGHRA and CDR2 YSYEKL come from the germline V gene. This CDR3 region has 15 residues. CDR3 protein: CASTRGGQGTYEQYF. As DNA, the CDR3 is TGCGCCAGCACCCGCGGGGGACAGGGAACCTACGAGCAGTACTTC.

The chain's CDR3 is CASSAAGSGNTIYF. The CDR3 nucleotides are TGTGCCAGCTCGGCAGCCGGCTCTGGAAACACCATATATTTT. The rearrangement joins TRBV7-3 to TRBJ1-3; no clear D. This CDR3 contains 14 residues. V was shortened by 8 bases and J by 0 bases, with 11 bases between the two germline ends. CDR1 and CDR2 from the germline V gene are SGHTA and FQGTGA.

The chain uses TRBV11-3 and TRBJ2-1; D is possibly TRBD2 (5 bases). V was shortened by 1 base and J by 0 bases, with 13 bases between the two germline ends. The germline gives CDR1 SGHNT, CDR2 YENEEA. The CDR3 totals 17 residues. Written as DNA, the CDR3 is TGTGCCAGCAGCTTAGTTCCTCTCCGGGGCTCCTACAATGAGCAGTTCTTC. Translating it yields CASSLVPLRGSYNEQFF.

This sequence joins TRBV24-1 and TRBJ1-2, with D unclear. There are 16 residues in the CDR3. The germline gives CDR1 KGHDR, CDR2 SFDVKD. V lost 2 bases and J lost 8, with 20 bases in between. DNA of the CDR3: TGTGCCACCAGTGATTCAGGACCGGGATTCATTGACGGCTACACCTTC. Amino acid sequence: CATSDSGPGFIDGYTF.

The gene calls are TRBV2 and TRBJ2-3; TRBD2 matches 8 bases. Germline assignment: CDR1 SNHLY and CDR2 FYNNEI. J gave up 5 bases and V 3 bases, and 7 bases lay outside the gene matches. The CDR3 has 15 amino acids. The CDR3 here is CASSDDGRAEDTQYF. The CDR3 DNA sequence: TGTGCCAGCAGTGATGACGGGAGGGCGGAAGATACGCAGTATTTT.

CDR3 nucleotide sequence: TGTGCCAGCTCACCACGACAAATTGAAGAGACCCAGTACTTC. It encodes CASSPRQIEETQYF. V gene TRBV18 combines with J gene TRBJ2-5; D is uncertain. Per germline, CDR1 KGHSH and CDR2 LQKENI. Trimming stripped 1 base from V and 3 bases from J, with 9 bases between. The CDR3 covers 14 residues.

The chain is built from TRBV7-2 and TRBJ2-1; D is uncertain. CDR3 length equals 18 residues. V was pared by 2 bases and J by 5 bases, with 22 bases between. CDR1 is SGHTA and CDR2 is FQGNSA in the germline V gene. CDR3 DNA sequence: TGTGCCAGCAGCTTATACTTAATTCTAGGACCACCAGACAATGAGCAGTTCTTC. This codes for CASSLYLILGPPDNEQFF.

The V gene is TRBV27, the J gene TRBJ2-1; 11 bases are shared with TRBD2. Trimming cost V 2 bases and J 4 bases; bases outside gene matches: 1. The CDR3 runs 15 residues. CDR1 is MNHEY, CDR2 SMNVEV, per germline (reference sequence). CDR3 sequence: CASSLGLAGYNEQFF. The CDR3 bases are TGTGCCAGCAGTTTAGGACTAGCGGGTTACAATGAGCAGTTCTTC.

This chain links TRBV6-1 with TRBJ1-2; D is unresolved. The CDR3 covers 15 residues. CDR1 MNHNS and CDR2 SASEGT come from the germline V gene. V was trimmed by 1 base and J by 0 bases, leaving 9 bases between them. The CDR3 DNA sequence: TGTGCCAGCAGTGAAGGAAAGGGCGCTAACTATGGCTACACCTTC. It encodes CASSEGKGANYGYTF.

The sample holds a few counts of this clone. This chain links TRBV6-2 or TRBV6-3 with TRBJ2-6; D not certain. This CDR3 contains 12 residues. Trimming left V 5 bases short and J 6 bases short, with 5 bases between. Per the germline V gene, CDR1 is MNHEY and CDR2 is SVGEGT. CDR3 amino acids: CASSQSANVLTF. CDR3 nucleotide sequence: TGTGCCAGCAGTCAATCGGCCAACGTCCTGACTTTC.

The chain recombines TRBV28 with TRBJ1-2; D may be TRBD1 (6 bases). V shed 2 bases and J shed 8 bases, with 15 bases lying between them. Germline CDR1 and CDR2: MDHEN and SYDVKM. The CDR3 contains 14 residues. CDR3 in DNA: TGTGCCAGCAGTTTAGGGGGCGTCCCGTGGGGCTACACCTTC. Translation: CASSLGGVPWGYTF.

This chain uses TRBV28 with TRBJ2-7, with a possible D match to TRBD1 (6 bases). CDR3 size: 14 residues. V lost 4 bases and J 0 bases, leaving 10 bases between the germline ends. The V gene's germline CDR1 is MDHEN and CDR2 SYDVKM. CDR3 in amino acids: CASSSTGSSYEQYF. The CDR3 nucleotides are TGTGCCAGCAGTTCAACAGGGAGCTCCTACGAGCAGTACTTC.

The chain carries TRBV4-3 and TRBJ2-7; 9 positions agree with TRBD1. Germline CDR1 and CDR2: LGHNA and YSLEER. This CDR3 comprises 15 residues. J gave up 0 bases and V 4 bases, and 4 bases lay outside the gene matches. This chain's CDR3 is CASSPGTGSSYEQYF. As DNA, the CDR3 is TGCGCCAGCAGCCCTGGGACAGGGAGCTCCTACGAGCAGTACTTC.

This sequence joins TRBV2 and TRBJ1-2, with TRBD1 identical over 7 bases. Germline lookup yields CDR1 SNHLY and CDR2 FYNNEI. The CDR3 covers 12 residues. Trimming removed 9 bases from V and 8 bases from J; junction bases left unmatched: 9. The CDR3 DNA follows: TGTGCCAGTGAGGAGACAGGGAACGGCTACACCTTC. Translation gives CASEETGNGYTF.